Below, 14 T cell receptor beta chains from the same sample are listed, as sequenced in a study of blood T cells in healthy people across ages. It was with a sample-barcoded 5' primer and a J-beta primer mix that a second PCR of about 6 to 12 cycles was run. TCRdb re-analysed the 5' RACE reads in MiXCR, keeping a single row per CDR3 protein. The data hold about 1.8 million distinct CDR3 sequences, with around 48% observed a single time. Sample: blood. The receptors originated from a woman aged 40-49 years in good health.

The chain joins TRBV7-2 to TRBJ2-3; D is ambiguous. Deletions cut 5 bases from V and 0 bases from J, with 9 bases between. Per the germline V gene, CDR1 is SGHTA and CDR2 is FQGNSA. The CDR3 has 14 amino acids. CDR3 residues: CASSITTSTDTQYF. The CDR3 DNA reads TGTGCCAGCAGCATCACTACGAGCACAGATACGCAGTATTTT.

Ten or more counts support this clonotype. The CDR3 is CASSRLAGGSYEQYF. The CDR3 coding sequence is TGTGCCAGCAGTCGACTAGCGGGGGGTTCCTACGAGCAGTACTTC. The V gene is TRBV7-2, the J gene TRBJ2-7, with 13 positions matching TRBD2. This CDR3 is 15 amino acids long. The V gene end was trimmed by 6 bases and the J gene end by 1 base; junction bases not matched to a gene: 3. Germline V gives CDR1 SGHTA, CDR2 FQGNSA.

This chain links TRBV19 with TRBJ1-2; no reliable D call. V was cut by 3 bases and J by 4 bases, with 9 bases left in between. Germline-derived CDR1 and CDR2 are LNHDA and SQIVND (reference sequence). The length of the CDR3 is 13 residues. CDR3 in amino acids: CASSMDPCYGYTF. The CDR3 DNA follows: TGTGCCAGTAGTATGGATCCCTGCTATGGCTACACCTTC.

The gene calls are TRBV6-5 and TRBJ2-7; 9 bases match TRBD1. CDR1 is MNHEY, CDR2 SVGAGI, per germline. V shed 5 bases, J shed 5 bases, and the junction held 10 bases outside the gene matches. The CDR3 length is 15 residues. CDR3 in amino acids: CASSKPGQGTNEQYF. Written as DNA, the CDR3 is TGTGCCAGCAGTAAGCCGGGACAGGGTACAAACGAGCAGTACTTC.

The chain uses TRBV4-2 and TRBJ1-4; tentatively, D is TRBD1 (5 bases). Germline V gene lookup returns CDR1 LGHNA and CDR2 YNFKEQ. This CDR3 region has 16 residues. V was pared by 0 bases and J by 8 bases, with 16 bases between. This CDR3 is CASSQDWGSGVEKLFF. The CDR3 DNA is TGTGCCAGCAGCCAAGATTGGGGGAGTGGCGTCGAAAAACTGTTTTTT.

This clonotype was picked up a small number of times. The rearrangement uses TRBV4-1 and TRBJ2-3, with no clear D. V was trimmed by 4 bases and J by 0 bases, leaving 11 bases between them. This CDR3 comprises 15 residues. CDR1 MGHRA and CDR2 YSYEKL come from the germline V gene. The chain's CDR3 is CASSLQQLSTDTQYF. DNA for the CDR3: TGCGCCAGCAGCCTCCAGCAGCTGAGCACAGATACGCAGTATTTT.

The chain has TRBV6-5 and TRBJ1-1; D is possibly TRBD1 (6 bases). The CDR3 is 15 residues long. The ends were cut back, 7 bases at V and 4 bases at J, with 19 bases in the middle. Germline values: CDR1 MNHEY, CDR2 SVGAGI. CDR3 protein: CASIKTGTIGTEAFF. The DNA of the CDR3 is TGTGCCAGCATTAAGACCGGGACAATAGGCACTGAAGCTTTCTTT.

This clonotype came up once. The chain carries TRBV2 and TRBJ2-7; no clear D. Per germline, CDR1 SNHLY and CDR2 FYNNEI. CDR3 length: 13 amino acids. Deletions cut 5 bases from V and 3 bases from J, with 11 bases between. This CDR3 reads CASSNTVGYEQYF. DNA of the CDR3: TGTGCCAGCAGTAATACTGTCGGCTACGAGCAGTACTTC.

Notes on this clonotype: A read error may account for a junction end that differs from germline. The chain uses TRBV15 and TRBJ2-5; 13 bases line up with TRBD2. Germline V gene sequence: CDR1 LNHNV, CDR2 YYDKDF (reference sequence). The CDR3 sequence is 15 residues long. The CDR3 reads CAASKTSGGTETQYF. The CDR3 nucleotides read TGTGCCGCCAGCAAGACTAGCGGGGGGACTGAGACCCAGTACTTC.

This clonotype was picked up a small number of times. The chain has TRBV7-6 and TRBJ2-5, with D maybe TRBD2 (7 bases). V was trimmed by 6 bases and J by 1 base, leaving 12 bases between them. The CDR3 runs 14 residues. In germline, CDR1 is SGHVS, CDR2 FNYEAQ. The CDR3 nucleotides read TGTGCCAGCAGGGGAGGGGGTACCCAAGAGACCCAGTACTTC. As protein: CASRGGGTQETQYF.

This clonotype has a handful of counts. The V and J genes are TRBV15 and TRBJ1-4, with D perhaps matching TRBD1 (5 bases). CDR3 size: 14 residues. The V end lost 3 bases, the J end lost 11 bases, and 16 bases lay between the germline ends. Germline V gene sequence: CDR1 LNHNV, CDR2 YYDKDF (reference sequence). CDR3 residues: CATSSPRSGDKLFF. The CDR3 DNA follows: TGTGCCACCAGCAGCCCAAGGTCGGGGGATAAACTGTTTTTT.

This clonotype was observed once. This sequence joins TRBV28 and TRBJ2-2; TRBD2 matches at 12 bases. The junction had 8 bases not matched to a gene; V was cut back by 7 bases and J by 5 bases. CDR3 length equals 16 residues. Germline assignment: CDR1 MDHEN and CDR2 SYDVKM. CDR3 sequence: CASNDMGLAGTGELFF. The CDR3 DNA follows: TGTGCCAGCAATGATATGGGACTAGCGGGTACCGGGGAGCTGTTTTTT.

The rearrangement links TRBV27 to TRBJ2-5; 8 bases align to TRBD1. Germline loops: CDR1 MNHEY, CDR2 SMNVEV (reference sequence). The V gene end was trimmed by 0 bases and the J gene end by 3 bases; junction bases not matched to a gene: 9. The CDR3 consists of 17 residues. CDR3 nucleotides: TGTGCCAGCAGTTTATCGATCGGCAGGACAGGGAAAGAGACCCAGTACTTC. Translated: CASSLSIGRTGKETQYF.

J is TRBJ2-5 and V is TRBV4-2; 7 positions agree with TRBD2. This CDR3 is built from 12 residues. Germline assignment: CDR1 LGHNA and CDR2 YNFKEQ. The junction had 3 bases not matched to a gene; V was cut back by 0 bases and J by 11 bases. This CDR3 reads CASSQEAGGQYF. As DNA, the CDR3 is TGTGCCAGCAGCCAAGAGGCCGGGGGGCAGTACTTC.